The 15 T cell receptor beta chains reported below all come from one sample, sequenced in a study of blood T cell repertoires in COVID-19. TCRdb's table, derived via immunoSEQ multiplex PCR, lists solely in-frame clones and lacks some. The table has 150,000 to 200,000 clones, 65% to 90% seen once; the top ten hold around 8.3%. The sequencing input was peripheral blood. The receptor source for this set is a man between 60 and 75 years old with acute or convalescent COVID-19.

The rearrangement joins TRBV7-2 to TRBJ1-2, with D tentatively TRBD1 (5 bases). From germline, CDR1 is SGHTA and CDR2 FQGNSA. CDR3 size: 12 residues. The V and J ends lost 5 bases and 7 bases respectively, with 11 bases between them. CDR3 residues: CASSPGVGGYTF. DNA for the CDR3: TGTGCCAGCAGCCCGGGGGTTGGTGGCTACACCTTC.

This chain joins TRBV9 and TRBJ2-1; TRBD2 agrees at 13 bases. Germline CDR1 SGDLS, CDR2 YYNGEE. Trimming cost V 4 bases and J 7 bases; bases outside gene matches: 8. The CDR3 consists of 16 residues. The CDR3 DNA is TGTGCCAGCAGCCCCTCCGGGACTAGCGGGACAAATGAGCAGTTCTTC. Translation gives CASSPSGTSGTNEQFF.

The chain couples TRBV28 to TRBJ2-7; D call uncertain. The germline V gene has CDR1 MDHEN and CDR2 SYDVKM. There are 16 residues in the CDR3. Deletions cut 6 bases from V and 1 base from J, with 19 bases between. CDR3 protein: CASSIDSVFKSYEQYF. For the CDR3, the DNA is TGTGCCAGCAGCATCGACTCCGTTTTCAAGTCCTACGAGCAGTACTTC.

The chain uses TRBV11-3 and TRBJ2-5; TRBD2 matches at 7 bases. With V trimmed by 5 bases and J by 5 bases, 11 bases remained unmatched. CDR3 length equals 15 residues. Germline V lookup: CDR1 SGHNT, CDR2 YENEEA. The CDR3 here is CASSTGRGGRETQYF. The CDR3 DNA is TGTGCCAGCAGCACCGGGCGCGGGGGTAGGGAGACCCAGTACTTC.

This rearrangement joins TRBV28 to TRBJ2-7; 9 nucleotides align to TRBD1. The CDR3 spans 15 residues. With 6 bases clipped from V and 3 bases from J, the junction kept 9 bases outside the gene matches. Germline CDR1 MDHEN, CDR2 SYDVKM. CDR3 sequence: CASSYTGTGYYEQYF. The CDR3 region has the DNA TGTGCCAGCAGCTATACCGGGACAGGGTACTACGAGCAGTACTTC.

CDR3 sequence (DNA): TGTGCCTGGAGTGTACCCTACGGGAATTCACCCCTCCACTTT. Amino acid sequence: CAWSVPYGNSPLHF. This rearrangement joins TRBV30 to TRBJ1-6; D gene unclear. The germline V gene has CDR1 GTSNPN and CDR2 SVGIG (reference sequence). V dropped 0 bases and J dropped 7 bases, with 10 bases sitting between them. There are 14 residues in the CDR3.

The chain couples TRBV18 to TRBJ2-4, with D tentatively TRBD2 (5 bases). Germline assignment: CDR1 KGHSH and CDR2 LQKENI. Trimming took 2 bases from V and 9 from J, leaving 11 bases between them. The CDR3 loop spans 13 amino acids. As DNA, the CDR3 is TGTGCCAGCTCACCAAACGAGGGCTCCATTCAGTACTTC. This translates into CASSPNEGSIQYF.

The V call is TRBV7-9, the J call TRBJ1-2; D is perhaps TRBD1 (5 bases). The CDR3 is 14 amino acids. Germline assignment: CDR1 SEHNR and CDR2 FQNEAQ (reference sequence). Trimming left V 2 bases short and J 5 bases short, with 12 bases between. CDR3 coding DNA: TGTGCCAGCAGCTTATTGACAGAAACATATGGCTACACCTTC. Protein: CASSLLTETYGYTF.

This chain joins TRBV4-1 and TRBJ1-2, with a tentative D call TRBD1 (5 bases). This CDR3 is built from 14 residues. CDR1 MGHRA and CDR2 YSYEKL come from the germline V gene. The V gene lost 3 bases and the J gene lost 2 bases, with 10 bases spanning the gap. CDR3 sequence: CASSHPDRNYGYTF. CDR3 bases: TGCGCCAGCAGCCACCCTGACAGAAACTATGGCTACACCTTC.

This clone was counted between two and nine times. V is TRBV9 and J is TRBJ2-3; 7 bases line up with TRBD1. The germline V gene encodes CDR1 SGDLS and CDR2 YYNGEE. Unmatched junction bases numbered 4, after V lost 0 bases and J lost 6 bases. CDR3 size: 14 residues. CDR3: CASSVVGRGDTQYF. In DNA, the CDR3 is TGTGCCAGCAGCGTAGTTGGCAGGGGGGATACGCAGTATTTT.

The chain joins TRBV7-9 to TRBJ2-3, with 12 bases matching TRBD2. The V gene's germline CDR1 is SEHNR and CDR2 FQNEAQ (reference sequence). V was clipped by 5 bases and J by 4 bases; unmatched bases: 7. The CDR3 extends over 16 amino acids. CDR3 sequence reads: CASSLRTSGIPDTQYF. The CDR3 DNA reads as TGTGCCAGCAGCCTCAGGACTAGCGGGATCCCAGATACGCAGTATTTT.

CDR3 in amino acids: CASFPTSGNTEAFF. The CDR3 nucleotides read TGTGCCAGCTTCCCGACCTCGGGGAACACTGAAGCTTTCTTT. The chain uses TRBV7-9 and TRBJ1-1; D unresolved. CDR1 is SEHNR, CDR2 FQNEAQ, per germline (reference sequence). This CDR3 has 14 residues. Trimming left V 8 bases short and J 1 base short, with 14 bases between.

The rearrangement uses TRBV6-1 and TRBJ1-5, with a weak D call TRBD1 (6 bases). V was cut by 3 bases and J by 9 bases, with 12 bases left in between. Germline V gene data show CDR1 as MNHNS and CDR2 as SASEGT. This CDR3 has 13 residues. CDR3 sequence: CASSDYRAGPQHF. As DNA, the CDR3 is TGTGCCAGCAGTGATTACAGGGCAGGGCCCCAGCATTTT.

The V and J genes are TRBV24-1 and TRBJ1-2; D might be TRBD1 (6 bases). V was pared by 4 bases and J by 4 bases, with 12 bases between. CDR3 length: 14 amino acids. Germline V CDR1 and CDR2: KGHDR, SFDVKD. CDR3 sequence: CATSDRTVLYGYTF. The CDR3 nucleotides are TGTGCCACCAGTGACCGGACAGTCCTCTATGGCTACACCTTC.

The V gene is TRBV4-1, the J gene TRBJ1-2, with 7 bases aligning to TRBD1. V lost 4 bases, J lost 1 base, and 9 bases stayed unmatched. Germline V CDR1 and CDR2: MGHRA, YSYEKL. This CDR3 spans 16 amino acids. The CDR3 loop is CASSRSGQGVNYGYTF. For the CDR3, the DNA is TGCGCCAGCAGCCGGTCAGGGCAGGGGGTTAACTATGGCTACACCTTC.